This T cell receptor beta chain was profiled in a study of cytotoxic CD8 clonotypes in ibrutinib-treated CLL. Study-wide background: Under twelve relapsed/refractory, some 15 treatment-naive; fewer than 18 IGHV unmutated.

Study-level findings and limits: Sampling times (in sustained-remission versus progressing patients) were not the same. Public clonotypes, found uncommonly, either contracted or stayed stable on treatment. At baseline, clonality was higher than in age-matched healthy donors and correlated with CD8+ counts.

To note about this clone: Its antigen is as yet unknown.

Libraries were prepared by immunoSEQ multiplex PCR; TCRdb keeps only in-frame clonotypes and omits some of them. The sample lists 27,000 or so clones, about 82% occurring once. Sample: PBMCs, taken after 24 months of ibrutinib treatment. The TCR was taken from a human donor with chronic lymphocytic leukemia.

CDR3 sequence (DNA): TGTGCCAGCAGTAAGCCGACAGGGTCGGGTTCACCCCTCCACTTT. Translation gives CASSKPTGSGSPLHF. The genes are TRBV6-5 and TRBJ1-6; 7 bases are shared with TRBD1. The CDR3 loop spans 15 amino acids. Per germline, CDR1 MNHEY and CDR2 SVGAGI. The ends lost 5 bases at V and 9 bases at J; junction bases unmatched: 10.